This T cell receptor (beta chain) comes out of a study of T cells in Graves' hyperthyroidism and ophthalmopathy. V was pared by 0 bases and J by 17 bases, with 18 bases between. Germline V gene sequence: CDR1 SGHRS, CDR2 YFSETQ. The CDR3 is made up of 14 amino acids. RNA transcripts were the template for amplifying TCR beta CDR3 regions. A first-round RT-PCR of the TCR CDR3 used the HTBI primer set. TCRdb ran MiXCR on the multiplex PCR reads and lists one entry per CDR3 protein. The sample holds approximately 510,000 distinct CDR3 sequences; roughly 45% are singletons and the top ten take around 44%. This TCR was sampled from an adult woman with Graves' disease, either hyperthyroidism or ophthalmopathy (not recorded which). The V call is TRBV5-1, the J call TRBJ2-6; D is perhaps TRBD2 (5 bases). Sequences were obtained from peripheral blood or thyroid tissue (not recorded which). The CDR3 region is CASSLVGAEEPLTF. In DNA, the CDR3 is TGCGCCAGCAGCTTGGTTGGAGCGGAAGAGCCGTTGACTTTC. The complete variable domain, with remaining parts taken from reference TRBV5-1 and TRBJ2-6, reads KAGVTQTPRYLIKTRGQQVTLSCSPISGHRSVSWYQQTPGQGLQFLFEYFSETQRNKGNFPGRFSGRQFSNSRSEMNVSTLELGDSALYLCASSLVGAEEPLTFGAGSRLTVL.